The T cell receptor beta chain described here comes from a study of radiation and T cells in renal cell carcinoma. Background on the study: Nephrectomy followed 15 Gy stereotactic body radiation by 4 weeks.

Study results and caveats: Pretreatment tumor biopsies were lacking, so baseline clonotypes are unknown.

Assay used: immunoSEQ multiplex PCR; TCRdb lists only in-frame clones, some missing. Here the sample spans more than 100,000 clones, 85% to 90% being singletons. Comment on this clone: Its antigen is not identified.

Trimming took off 3 bases at V and 2 bases at J, with 9 bases between the two ends. Germline V gene lookup returns CDR1 SGHDT and CDR2 YYEEEE. This CDR3 has 13 residues. Time point reported: blood 2 weeks post-SBRT. Treatment indicated: 15 Gy SBRT to primary tumor, nephrectomy 4 weeks later. Clear cell pathology was present in this patient's renal cell carcinoma. This chain joins TRBV5-6 and TRBJ2-7, with a weak D call TRBD1 (6 bases). This TCR was sampled from a woman in her 70s with renal cell carcinoma. Sequenced here: blood, sampled from a patient whose treatment included radiotherapy and nephrectomy. The CDR3 coding sequence is TGTGCCAGCAGCTGGGGACAAGCCTACGAGCAGTACTTC. This codes for CASSWGQAYEQYF.